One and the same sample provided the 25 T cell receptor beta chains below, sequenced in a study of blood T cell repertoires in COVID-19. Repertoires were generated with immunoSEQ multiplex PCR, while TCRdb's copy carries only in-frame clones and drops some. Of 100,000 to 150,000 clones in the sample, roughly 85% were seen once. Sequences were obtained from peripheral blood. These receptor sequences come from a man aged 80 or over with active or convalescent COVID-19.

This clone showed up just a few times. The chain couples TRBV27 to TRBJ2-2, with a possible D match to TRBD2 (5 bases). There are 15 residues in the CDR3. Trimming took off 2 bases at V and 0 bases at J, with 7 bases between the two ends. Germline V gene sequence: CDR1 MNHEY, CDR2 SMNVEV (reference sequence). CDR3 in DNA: TGTGCCAGCAGTTTAAACGGGGCGAACACCGGGGAGCTGTTTTTT. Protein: CASSLNGANTGELFF.

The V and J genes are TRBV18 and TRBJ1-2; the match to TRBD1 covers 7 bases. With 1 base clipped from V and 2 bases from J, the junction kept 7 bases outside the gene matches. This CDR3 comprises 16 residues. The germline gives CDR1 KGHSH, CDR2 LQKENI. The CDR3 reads CASSPRPGDRNYGYTF. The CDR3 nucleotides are TGTGCCAGCTCACCACGTCCCGGGGACAGAAACTATGGCTACACCTTC.

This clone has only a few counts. CDR3 in DNA: TGCGCCAGCAGCACCTTAGGGACTAGCGGGGGGGCCAGCGCCTACGAGCAGTACTTC. Its translation: CASSTLGTSGGASAYEQYF. This chain links TRBV5-1 with TRBJ2-7, with 16 bases lining up with TRBD2. The CDR3 loop spans 19 amino acids. Germline loops: CDR1 SGHRS, CDR2 YFSETQ. J gave up 2 bases and V 4 bases, and 12 bases lay outside the gene matches. The full variable domain, its missing parts supplied by reference TRBV5-1 and TRBJ2-7, is KAGVTQTPRYLIKTRGQQVTLSCSPISGHRSVSWYQQTPGQGLQFLFEYFSETQRNKGNFPGRFSGRQFSNSRSEMNVSTLELGDSALYLCASSTLGTSGGASAYEQYFGPGTRLTVT.

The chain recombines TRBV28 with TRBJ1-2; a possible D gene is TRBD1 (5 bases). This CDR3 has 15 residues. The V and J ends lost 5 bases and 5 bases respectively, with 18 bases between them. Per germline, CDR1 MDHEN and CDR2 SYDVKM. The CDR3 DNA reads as TGTGCCAGCAGTCCCCCGGGAGGGGTCCTTTATGGCTACACCTTC. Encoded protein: CASSPPGGVLYGYTF.

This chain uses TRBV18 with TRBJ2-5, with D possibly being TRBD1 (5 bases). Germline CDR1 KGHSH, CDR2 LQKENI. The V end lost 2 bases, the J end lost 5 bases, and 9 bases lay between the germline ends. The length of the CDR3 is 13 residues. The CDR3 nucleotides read TGTGCCAGCTCACCAGGGGCAACGGAGACCCAGTACTTC. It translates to CASSPGATETQYF.

The CDR3 loop is CASSEGTGREQYF. In nucleotides, the CDR3 is TGTGCCAGCAGTGAGGGGACAGGGCGGGAGCAGTACTTC. The chain has TRBV2 and TRBJ2-7; 9 nucleotides line up with TRBD1. This CDR3 is 13 amino acids long. The V gene end was trimmed by 3 bases and the J gene end by 7 bases; junction bases not matched to a gene: 4. Germline V gene sequence: CDR1 SNHLY, CDR2 FYNNEI. Full variable domain (missing parts from reference TRBV2 and TRBJ2-7): EPEVTQTPSHQVTQMGQEVILRCVPISNHLYFYWYRQILGQKVEFLVSFYNNEISEKSEIFDDQFSVERPDGSNFTLKIRSTKLEDSAMYFCASSEGTGREQYFGPGTRLTVT.

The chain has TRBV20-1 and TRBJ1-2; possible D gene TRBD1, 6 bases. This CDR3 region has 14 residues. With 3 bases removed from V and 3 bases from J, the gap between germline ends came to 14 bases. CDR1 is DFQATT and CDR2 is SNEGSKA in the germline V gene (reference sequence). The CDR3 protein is CSASAGQTYYGYTF. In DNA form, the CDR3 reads TGCAGTGCTAGTGCCGGACAGACATACTATGGCTACACCTTC.

The DNA of the CDR3 is TGTGCCAGCACTTGGGGACAGGGGAACACCGGGGAGCTGTTTTTT. Translating gives CASTWGQGNTGELFF. The chain has TRBV2 and TRBJ2-2; 9 bases agree with TRBD1. V gave up 7 bases and J gave up 1 base; unmatched junction bases: 4. Germline CDR1 and CDR2: SNHLY and FYNNEI. This CDR3 comprises 15 residues.

CDR3: CASSETGGNSPLHF. CDR3 in DNA: TGTGCCAGCAGCGAGACGGGAGGCAATTCACCCCTCCACTTT. The chain uses TRBV9 and TRBJ1-6, with D unresolved. This CDR3 is 14 amino acids long. Germline CDR1 is SGDLS and CDR2 is YYNGEE. Trimming took off 3 bases at V and 7 bases at J, with 11 bases between the two ends.

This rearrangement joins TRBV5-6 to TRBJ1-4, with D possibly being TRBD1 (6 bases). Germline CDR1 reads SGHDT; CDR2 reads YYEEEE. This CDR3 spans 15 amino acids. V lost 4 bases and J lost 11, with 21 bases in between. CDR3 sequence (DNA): TGTGCCAGCAGCCGTGGACAGTATAATGAGGGGAAACTGTTTTTT. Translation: CASSRGQYNEGKLFF.

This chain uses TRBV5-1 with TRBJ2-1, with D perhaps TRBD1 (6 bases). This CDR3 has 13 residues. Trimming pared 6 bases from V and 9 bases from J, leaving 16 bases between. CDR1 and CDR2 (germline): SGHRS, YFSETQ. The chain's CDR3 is CASTGQGLGEQFF. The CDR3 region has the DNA TGCGCCAGCACGGGACAAGGGTTGGGTGAGCAGTTCTTC.

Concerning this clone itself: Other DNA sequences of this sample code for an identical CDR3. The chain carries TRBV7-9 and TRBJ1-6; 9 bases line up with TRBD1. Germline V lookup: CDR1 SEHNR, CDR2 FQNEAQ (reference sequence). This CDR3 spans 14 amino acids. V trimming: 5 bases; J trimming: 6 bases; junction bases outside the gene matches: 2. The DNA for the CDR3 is TGTGCCAGCAGCCCGGGACAGGGTAATTCACCCCTCCACTTT. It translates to CASSPGQGNSPLHF.

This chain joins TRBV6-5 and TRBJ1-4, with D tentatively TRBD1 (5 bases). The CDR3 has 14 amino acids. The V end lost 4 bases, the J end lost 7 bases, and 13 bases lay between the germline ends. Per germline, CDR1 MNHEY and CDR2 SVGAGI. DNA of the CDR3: TGTGCCAGCAGTTTAACAACTGGGGCTGAAAAACTGTTTTTT. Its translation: CASSLTTGAEKLFF.

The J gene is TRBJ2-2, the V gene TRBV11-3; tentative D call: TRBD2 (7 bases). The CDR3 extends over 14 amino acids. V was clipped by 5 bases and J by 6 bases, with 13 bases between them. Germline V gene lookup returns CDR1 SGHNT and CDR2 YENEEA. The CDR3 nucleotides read TGTGCCAGCAGCGGCGGGGGCCGGGCCGGGGAGCTGTTTTTT. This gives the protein CASSGGGRAGELFF.

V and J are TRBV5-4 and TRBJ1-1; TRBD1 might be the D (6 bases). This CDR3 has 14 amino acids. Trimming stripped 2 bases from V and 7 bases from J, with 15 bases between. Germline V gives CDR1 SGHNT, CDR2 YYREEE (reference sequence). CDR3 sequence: CASSLRGGAGEAFF. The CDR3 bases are TGTGCCAGCAGCTTAAGGGGGGGAGCGGGTGAAGCTTTCTTT. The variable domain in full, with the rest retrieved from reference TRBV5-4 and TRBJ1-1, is ETGVTQSPTHLIKTRGQQVTLRCSSQSGHNTVSWYQQALGQGPQFIFQYYREEENGRGNFPPRFSGLQFPNYSSELNVNALELDDSALYLCASSLRGGAGEAFFGQGTRLTVV.

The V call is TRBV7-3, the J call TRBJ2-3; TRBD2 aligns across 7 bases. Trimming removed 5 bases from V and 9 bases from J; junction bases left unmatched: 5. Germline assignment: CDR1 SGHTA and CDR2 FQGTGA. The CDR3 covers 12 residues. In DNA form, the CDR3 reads TGTGCCAGCAGCCGGGCGGGGGACACGCAGTATTTT. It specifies CASSRAGDTQYF.

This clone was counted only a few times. The CDR3 region has the DNA TGTGCCATCAGCGTAGCGGGAGGACGGGAGACCCAGTACTTC. Protein: CAISVAGGRETQYF. The V and J genes are TRBV10-3 and TRBJ2-5; 10 nucleotides match TRBD2. Germline lookup yields CDR1 ENHRY and CDR2 SYGVKD. Losses at the gene ends were 6 bases for V and 5 bases for J; bases not matched to a gene: 6. The CDR3 is 14 amino acids.

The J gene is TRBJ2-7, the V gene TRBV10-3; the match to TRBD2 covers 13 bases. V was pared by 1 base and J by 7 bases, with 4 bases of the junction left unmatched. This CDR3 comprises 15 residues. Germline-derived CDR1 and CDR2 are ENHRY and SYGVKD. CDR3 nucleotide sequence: TGTGCCATCAGTGAGTGGACTAGCGGGGGTCGGGAGCAGTACTTC. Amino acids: CAISEWTSGGREQYF.

The DNA for the CDR3 is TGTGCCAGCAGCCCCTCGCCGACTCCCTACAATGAGCAGTTCTTC. Its protein product is CASSPSPTPYNEQFF. The chain recombines TRBV6-4 with TRBJ2-1; the D is unclear. The CDR3 covers 15 residues. V was cut by 6 bases and J by 2 bases, with 14 bases left in between. Germline V gene data show CDR1 as MRHNA and CDR2 as SNTAGT.

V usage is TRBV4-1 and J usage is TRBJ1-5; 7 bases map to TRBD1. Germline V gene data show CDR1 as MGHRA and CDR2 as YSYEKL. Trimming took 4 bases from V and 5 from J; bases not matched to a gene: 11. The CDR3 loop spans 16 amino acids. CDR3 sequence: CASSPEEGQSYQPQHF. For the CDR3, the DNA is TGCGCCAGCAGCCCGGAGGAGGGACAGTCTTATCAGCCCCAGCATTTT.

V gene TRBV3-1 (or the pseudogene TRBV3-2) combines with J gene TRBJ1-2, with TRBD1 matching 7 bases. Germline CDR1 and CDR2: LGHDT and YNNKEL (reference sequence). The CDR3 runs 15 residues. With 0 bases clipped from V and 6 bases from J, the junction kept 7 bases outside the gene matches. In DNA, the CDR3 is TGTGCCAGCAGCCAAGAATGGCAGGGGGTGAATGGCTACACCTTC. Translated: CASSQEWQGVNGYTF.

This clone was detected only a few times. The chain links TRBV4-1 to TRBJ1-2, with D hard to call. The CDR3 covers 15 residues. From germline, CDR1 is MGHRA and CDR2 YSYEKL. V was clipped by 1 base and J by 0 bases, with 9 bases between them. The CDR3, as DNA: TGCGCCAGCAGCCAAGGAGGCGGATCTAACTATGGCTACACCTTC. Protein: CASSQGGGSNYGYTF.

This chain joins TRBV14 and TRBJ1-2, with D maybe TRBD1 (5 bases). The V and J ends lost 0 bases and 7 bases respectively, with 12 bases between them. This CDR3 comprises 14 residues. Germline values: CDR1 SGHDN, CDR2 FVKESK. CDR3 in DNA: TGTGCCAGCAGCCAAGATTCGACAGTGACTGGCTACACCTTC. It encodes CASSQDSTVTGYTF.

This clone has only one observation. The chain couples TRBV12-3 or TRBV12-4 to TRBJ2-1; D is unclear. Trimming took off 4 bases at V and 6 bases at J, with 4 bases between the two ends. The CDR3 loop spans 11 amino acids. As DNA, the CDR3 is TGTGCCAGCAGTTCTCTCAATGAGCAGTTCTTC. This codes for CASSSLNEQFF.

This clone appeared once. Here the CDR3 reads CASSLTDSQYSNQPQHF. In DNA, the CDR3 is TGTGCCAGCAGTTTAACGGACAGTCAATATAGCAATCAGCCCCAGCATTTT. The chain is built from TRBV28 and TRBJ1-5, with D perhaps TRBD1 (6 bases). Trimming shortened V by 2 bases and J by 0 bases, and 14 bases separated the two germline ends. The CDR3 extends over 17 amino acids. CDR1 MDHEN and CDR2 SYDVKM come from the germline V gene.